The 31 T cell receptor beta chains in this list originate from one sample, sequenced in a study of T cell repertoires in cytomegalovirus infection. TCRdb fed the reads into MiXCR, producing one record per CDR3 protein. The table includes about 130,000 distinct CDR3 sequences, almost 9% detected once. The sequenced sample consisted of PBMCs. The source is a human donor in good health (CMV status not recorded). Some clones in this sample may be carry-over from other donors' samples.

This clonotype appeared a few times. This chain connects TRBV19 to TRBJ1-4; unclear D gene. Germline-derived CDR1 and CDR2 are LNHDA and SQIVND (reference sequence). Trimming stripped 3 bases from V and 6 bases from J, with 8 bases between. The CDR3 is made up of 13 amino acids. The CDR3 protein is CASSIPTYEKLFF. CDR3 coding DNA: TGTGCCAGTAGTATTCCCACTTATGAAAAACTGTTTTTT.

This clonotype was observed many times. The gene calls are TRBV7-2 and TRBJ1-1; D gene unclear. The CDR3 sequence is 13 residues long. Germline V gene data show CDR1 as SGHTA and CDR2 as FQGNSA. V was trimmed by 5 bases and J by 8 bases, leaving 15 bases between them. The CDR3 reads CASSPSRVTEAFF. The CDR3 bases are TGTGCCAGCAGCCCGTCACGTGTGACCGAAGCTTTCTTT.

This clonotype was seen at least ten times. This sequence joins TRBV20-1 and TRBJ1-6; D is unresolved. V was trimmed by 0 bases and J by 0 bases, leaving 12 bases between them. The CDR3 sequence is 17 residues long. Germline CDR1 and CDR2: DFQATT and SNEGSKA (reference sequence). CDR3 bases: TGCAGTGCTAGAGAAGGAGGGTTGAGCTCCTATAATTCACCCCTCCACTTT. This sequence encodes CSAREGGLSSYNSPLHF.

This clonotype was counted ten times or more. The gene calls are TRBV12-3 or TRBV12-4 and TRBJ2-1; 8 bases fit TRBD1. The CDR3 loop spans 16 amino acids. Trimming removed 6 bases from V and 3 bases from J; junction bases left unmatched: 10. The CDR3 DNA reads TGTGCCAGCAGGGTCGGGGCAGGGGGCTTCTACAATGAGCAGTTCTTC. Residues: CASRVGAGGFYNEQFF.

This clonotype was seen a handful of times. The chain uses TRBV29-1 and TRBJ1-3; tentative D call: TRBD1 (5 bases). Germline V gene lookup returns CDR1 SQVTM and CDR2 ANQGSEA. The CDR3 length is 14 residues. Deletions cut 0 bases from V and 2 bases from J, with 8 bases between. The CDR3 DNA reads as TGCAGCGTTGAAGAACGGGGGACTGGAAACACCATATATTTT. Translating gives CSVEERGTGNTIYF.

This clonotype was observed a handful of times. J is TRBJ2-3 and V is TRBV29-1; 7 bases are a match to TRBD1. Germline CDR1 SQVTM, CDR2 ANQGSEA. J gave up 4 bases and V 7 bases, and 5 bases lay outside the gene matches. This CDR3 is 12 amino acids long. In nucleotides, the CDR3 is TGCAGCGGTCAGACAGGGTCAGATACGCAGTATTTT. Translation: CSGQTGSDTQYF.

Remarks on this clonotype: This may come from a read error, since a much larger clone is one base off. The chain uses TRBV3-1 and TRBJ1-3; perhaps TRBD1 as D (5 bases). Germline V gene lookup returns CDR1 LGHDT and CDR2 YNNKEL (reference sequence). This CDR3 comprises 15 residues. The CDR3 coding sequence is TGTGCCATCAGCCCGGACACTACCAGGGGAAACACCATATATTTT. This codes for CAISPDTTRGNTIYF.

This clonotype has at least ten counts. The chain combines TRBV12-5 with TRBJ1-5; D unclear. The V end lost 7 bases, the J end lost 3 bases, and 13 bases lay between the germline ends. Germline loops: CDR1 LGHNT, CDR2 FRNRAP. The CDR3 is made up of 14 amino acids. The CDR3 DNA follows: TGTGCTAGTGCAGCAGGTCCAATCAATCAGCCCCAGCATTTT. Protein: CASAAGPINQPQHF. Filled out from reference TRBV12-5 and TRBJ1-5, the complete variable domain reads DARVTQTPRHKVTEMGQEVTMRCQPILGHNTVFWYRQTMMQGLELLAYFRNRAPLDDSGMPKDRFSAEMPDATLATLKIQPSEPRDSAVYFCASAAGPINQPQHFGDGTRLSIL.

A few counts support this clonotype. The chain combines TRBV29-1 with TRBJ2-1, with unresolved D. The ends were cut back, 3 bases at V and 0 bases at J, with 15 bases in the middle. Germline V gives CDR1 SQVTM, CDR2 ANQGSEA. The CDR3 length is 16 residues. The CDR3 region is CSVDSDPPSSYNEQFF. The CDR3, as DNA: TGCAGCGTTGACTCGGATCCTCCCAGCTCCTACAATGAGCAGTTCTTC.

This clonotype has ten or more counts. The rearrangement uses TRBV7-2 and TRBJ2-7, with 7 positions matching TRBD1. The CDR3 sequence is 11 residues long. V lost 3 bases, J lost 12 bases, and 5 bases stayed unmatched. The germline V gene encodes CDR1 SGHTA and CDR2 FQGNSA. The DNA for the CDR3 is TGTGCCAGCAGCTTCGGACAGGAATTGTACTTC. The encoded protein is CASSFGQELYF.

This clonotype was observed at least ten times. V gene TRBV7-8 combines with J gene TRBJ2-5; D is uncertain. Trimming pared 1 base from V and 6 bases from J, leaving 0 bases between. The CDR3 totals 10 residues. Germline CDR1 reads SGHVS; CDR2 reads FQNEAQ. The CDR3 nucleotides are TGTGCCAGCAGCTTAGAGACCCAGTACTTC. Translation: CASSLETQYF. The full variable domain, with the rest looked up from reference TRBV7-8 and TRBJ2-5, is GAGVSQSPRYKVAKRGQDVALRCDPISGHVSLFWYQQALGQGPEFLTYFQNEAQLDKSGLPSDRFFAERPEGSVSTLKIQRTQQEDSAVYLCASSLETQYFGPGTRLLVL.

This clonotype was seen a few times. CDR3 in amino acids: CSAYSGEYNEQFF. The CDR3, as DNA: TGCAGTGCTTATAGCGGGGAATACAATGAGCAGTTCTTC. The genes are TRBV20-1 and TRBJ2-1, with TRBD2 identical over 8 bases. This CDR3 contains 13 residues. V shed 5 bases and J 4 bases; nucleotides not matched to a gene: 4. Germline values: CDR1 DFQATT, CDR2 SNEGSKA (reference sequence).

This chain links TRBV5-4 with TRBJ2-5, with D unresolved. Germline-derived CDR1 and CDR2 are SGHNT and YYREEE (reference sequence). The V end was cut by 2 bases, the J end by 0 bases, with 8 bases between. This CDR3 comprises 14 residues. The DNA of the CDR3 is TGTGCCAGCAGCTTTGGTGCGTACCAAGAGACCCAGTACTTC. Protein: CASSFGAYQETQYF.

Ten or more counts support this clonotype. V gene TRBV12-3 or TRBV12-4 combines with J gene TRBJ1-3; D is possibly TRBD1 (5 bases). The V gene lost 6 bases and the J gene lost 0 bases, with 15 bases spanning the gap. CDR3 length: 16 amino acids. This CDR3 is CASSLDSSPSGNTIYF. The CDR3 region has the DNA TGTGCCAGCAGCCTCGACAGTTCCCCCTCTGGAAACACCATATATTTT.

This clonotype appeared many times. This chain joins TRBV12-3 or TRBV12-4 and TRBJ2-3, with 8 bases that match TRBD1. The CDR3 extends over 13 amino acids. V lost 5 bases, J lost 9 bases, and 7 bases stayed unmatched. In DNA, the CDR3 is TGTGCCAGCAGTCCTAGGGACAGGTCGACGCAGTATTTT. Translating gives CASSPRDRSTQYF.

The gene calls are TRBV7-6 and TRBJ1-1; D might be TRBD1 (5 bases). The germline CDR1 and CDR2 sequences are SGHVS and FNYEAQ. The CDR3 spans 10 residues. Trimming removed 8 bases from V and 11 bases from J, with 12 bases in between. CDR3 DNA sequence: TGTGCCAGCGGGGGTGGTCTGGCTTTCTTT. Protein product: CASGGGLAFF.

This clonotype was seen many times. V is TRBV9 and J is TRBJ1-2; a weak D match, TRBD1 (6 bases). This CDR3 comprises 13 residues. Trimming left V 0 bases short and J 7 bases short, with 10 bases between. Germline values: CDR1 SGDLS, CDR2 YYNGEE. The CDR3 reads CASSVDRVGGYTF. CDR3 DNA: TGTGCCAGCAGCGTAGACAGGGTTGGTGGCTACACCTTC.

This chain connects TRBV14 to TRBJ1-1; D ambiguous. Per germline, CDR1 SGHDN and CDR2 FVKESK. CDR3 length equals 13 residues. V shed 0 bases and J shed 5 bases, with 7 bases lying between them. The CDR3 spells CASSQERETEAFF. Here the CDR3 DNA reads TGTGCCAGCAGCCAAGAGAGGGAAACTGAAGCTTTCTTT.

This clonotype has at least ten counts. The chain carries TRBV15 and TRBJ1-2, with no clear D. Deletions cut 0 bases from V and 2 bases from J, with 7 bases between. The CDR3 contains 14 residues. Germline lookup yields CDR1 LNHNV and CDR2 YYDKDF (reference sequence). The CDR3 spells CATSRDYQNYGYTF. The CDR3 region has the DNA TGTGCCACCAGCAGAGATTATCAGAACTATGGCTACACCTTC.

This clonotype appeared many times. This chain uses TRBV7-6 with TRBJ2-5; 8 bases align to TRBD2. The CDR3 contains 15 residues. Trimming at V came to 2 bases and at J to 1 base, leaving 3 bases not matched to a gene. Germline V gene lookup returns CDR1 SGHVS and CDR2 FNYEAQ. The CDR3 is CASSLLTSGQETQYF. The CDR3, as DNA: TGTGCCAGCAGCTTATTAACTAGCGGCCAAGAGACCCAGTACTTC.

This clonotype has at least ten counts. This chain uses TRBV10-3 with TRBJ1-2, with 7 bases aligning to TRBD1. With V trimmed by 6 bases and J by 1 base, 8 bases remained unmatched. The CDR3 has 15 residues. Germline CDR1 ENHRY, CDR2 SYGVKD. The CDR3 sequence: CAIRPRDSLNYGYTF. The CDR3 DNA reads TGTGCCATCAGACCCCGGGACAGCCTTAACTATGGCTACACCTTC.

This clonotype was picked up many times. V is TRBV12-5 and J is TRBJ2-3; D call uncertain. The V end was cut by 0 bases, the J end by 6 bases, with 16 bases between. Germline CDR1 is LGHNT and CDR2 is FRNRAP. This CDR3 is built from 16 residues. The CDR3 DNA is TGTGCTAGTGGTTTGGTACCTGGCTTTTTCGGCGATACGCAGTATTTT. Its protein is CASGLVPGFFGDTQYF.

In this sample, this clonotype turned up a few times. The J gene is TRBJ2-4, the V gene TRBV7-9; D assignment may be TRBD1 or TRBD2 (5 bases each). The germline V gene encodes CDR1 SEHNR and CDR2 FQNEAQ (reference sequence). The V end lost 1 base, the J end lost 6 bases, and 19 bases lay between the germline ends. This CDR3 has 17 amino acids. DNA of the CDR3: TGTGCCAGCAGCTTAGGACGGGACCCGAATTTAGGAAACATTCAGTACTTC. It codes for CASSLGRDPNLGNIQYF. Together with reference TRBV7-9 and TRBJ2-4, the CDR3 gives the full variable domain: DTGVSQNPRHKITKRGQNVTFRCDPISEHNRLYWYRQTLGQGPEFLTYFQNEAQLEKSRLLSDRFSAERPKGSFSTLEIQRTEQGDSAMYLCASSLGRDPNLGNIQYFGAGTRLSVL.

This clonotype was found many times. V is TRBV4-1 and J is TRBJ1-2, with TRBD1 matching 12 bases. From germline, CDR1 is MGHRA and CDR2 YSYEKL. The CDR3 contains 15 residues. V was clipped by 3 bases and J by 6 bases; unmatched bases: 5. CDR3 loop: CASSQAGQGAHGYTF. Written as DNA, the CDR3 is TGCGCCAGCAGCCAGGCGGGACAGGGGGCACATGGCTACACCTTC.

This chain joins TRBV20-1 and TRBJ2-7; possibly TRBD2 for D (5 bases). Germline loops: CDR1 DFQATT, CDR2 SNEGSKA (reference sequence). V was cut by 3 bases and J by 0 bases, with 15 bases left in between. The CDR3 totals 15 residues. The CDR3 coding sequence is TGCAGTGCTAGCCCCTCCACTGGGAGCTCCTACGAGCAGTACTTC. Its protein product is CSASPSTGSSYEQYF.

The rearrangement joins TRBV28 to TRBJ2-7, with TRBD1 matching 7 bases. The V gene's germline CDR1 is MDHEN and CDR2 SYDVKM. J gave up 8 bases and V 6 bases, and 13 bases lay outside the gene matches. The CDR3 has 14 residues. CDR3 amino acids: CASRSERQGRKQYF. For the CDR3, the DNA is TGTGCCAGCAGGTCAGAGAGACAGGGAAGGAAGCAGTACTTC.

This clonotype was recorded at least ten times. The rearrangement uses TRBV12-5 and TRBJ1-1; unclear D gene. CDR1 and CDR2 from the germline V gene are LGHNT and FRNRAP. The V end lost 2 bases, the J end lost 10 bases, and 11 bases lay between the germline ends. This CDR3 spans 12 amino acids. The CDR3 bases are TGTGCTAGTGGTTTGTCGGGCCGGGGAGCTTTCTTT. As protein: CASGLSGRGAFF.

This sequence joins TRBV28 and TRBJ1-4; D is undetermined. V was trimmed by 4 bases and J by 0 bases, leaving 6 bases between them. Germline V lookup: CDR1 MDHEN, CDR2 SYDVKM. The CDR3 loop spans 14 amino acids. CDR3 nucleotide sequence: TGTGCCAGCAGTTCCGGTTCAACTAATGAAAAACTGTTTTTT. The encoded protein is CASSSGSTNEKLFF.

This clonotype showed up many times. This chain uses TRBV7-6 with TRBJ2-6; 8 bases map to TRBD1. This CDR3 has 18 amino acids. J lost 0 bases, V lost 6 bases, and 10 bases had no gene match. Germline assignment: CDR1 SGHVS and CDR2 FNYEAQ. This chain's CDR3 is CASSSLAGGFSGANVLTF. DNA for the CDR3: TGTGCCAGCAGTTCCCTGGCAGGGGGCTTCTCTGGGGCCAACGTCCTGACTTTC.

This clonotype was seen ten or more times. In DNA, the CDR3 is TGTGCCAGCTCACCACCGGGCTCGGAAACCTTCGGGACTGAAGCTTTCTTT. This gives the protein CASSPPGSETFGTEAFF. The V call is TRBV18, the J call TRBJ1-1; D not certain. The length of the CDR3 is 17 residues. V was trimmed by 0 bases and J by 5 bases, leaving 19 bases between them. From germline, CDR1 is KGHSH and CDR2 LQKENI. The complete variable domain, with remaining parts taken from reference TRBV18 and TRBJ1-1, reads NAGVMQNPRHLVRRRGQEARLRCSPMKGHSHVYWYRQLPEEGLKFMVYLQKENIIDESGMPKERFSAEFPKEGPSILRIQQVVRGDSAAYFCASSPPGSETFGTEAFFGQGTRLTVV.

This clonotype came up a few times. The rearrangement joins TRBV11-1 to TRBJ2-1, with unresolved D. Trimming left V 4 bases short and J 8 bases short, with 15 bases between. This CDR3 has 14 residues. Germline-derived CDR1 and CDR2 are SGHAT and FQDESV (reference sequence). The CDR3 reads CASSSPLAIDEQFF. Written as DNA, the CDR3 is TGTGCCAGCAGCTCCCCGTTAGCCATCGATGAGCAGTTCTTC.